Listed here are 27 T cell receptor beta chains from one sample, sequenced in a study of blood T cell repertoires in COVID-19. Repertoires were generated with immunoSEQ multiplex PCR, while TCRdb's copy carries only in-frame clones and drops some. This table has 70,000 or so clones, roughly nine tenths appearing once. The sample comprised peripheral blood. These receptor sequences come from a man between 50 and 59 years old with acute or convalescent COVID-19.

The J gene is TRBJ2-7, the V gene TRBV10-3; TRBD2 might be the D (5 bases). The CDR3 covers 17 residues. CDR1 ENHRY and CDR2 SYGVKD come from the germline V gene. V shed 3 bases and J shed 3 bases, with 21 bases lying between them. CDR3 in amino acids: CAISEFDYGAKRYEQYV. As DNA, the CDR3 is TGTGCCATCAGTGAATTCGACTACGGTGCCAAACGCTACGAGCAGTACGTC.

This clone occurred once. J is TRBJ1-5 and V is TRBV15; weak D call: TRBD1 (6 bases). Trimming took off 1 base at V and 0 bases at J, with 13 bases between the two ends. CDR3 length equals 17 residues. Germline values: CDR1 LNHNV, CDR2 YYDKDF (reference sequence). Here the CDR3 reads CATSRVGDRNSNQPQHF. In DNA form, the CDR3 reads TGTGCCACCAGCAGAGTGGGTGACAGGAATAGCAATCAGCCCCAGCATTTT.

This chain uses TRBV15 with TRBJ1-5, with 10 bases aligning to TRBD1. The CDR3 spans 13 residues. After removal of 5 bases from V and 7 bases from J, the junction contained 2 bases not matched to a gene. Germline V gene sequence: CDR1 LNHNV, CDR2 YYDKDF (reference sequence). The CDR3 region is CATSGQGGQPQHF. CDR3 sequence (DNA): TGTGCCACCAGCGGACAGGGGGGGCAGCCCCAGCATTTT.

This clone was picked up a small number of times. The chain combines TRBV9 with TRBJ2-1; 9 bases agree with TRBD2. Germline V gives CDR1 SGDLS, CDR2 YYNGEE. The CDR3 runs to 14 residues. V lost 2 bases and J lost 8; bases outside the gene matches: 5. CDR3 nucleotide sequence: TGTGCCAGCAGCGTCGGGACTAGCAGGCATGAGCAGTTCTTC. This translates into CASSVGTSRHEQFF.

For the CDR3, the DNA is TGCGCCAGCAGCCGAAGCCGTTACACCGGGGAGCTGTTTTTT. Protein: CASSRSRYTGELFF. The rearrangement joins TRBV4-3 to TRBJ2-2; D is unclear. The germline V gene has CDR1 LGHNA and CDR2 YSLEER. V was pared by 4 bases and J by 3 bases, with 9 bases between. The CDR3 consists of 14 residues.

This chain uses TRBV4-3 with TRBJ1-1, with 7 bases lining up with TRBD1. The CDR3 is 15 residues long. J gave up 4 bases and V 0 bases, and 5 bases lay outside the gene matches. Germline CDR1 and CDR2: LGHNA and YSLEER. As DNA, the CDR3 is TGCGCCAGCAGCCAAGAGTACAGGGGTGGCACTGAAGCTTTCTTT. Translated: CASSQEYRGGTEAFF.

The chain carries TRBV15 and TRBJ1-5; D possibly corresponds to TRBD1 (5 bases). Per the germline V gene, CDR1 is LNHNV and CDR2 is YYDKDF (reference sequence). The V and J ends lost 0 bases and 4 bases respectively, with 10 bases between them. The length of the CDR3 is 15 residues. CDR3 in DNA: TGTGCCACCAGCAGAGATCCAGGGAAAAATCAGCCCCAGCATTTT. Its translation: CATSRDPGKNQPQHF.

The chain carries TRBV28 and TRBJ2-6; D unclear. The CDR3 totals 12 residues. V was shortened by 9 bases and J by 4 bases, with 7 bases between the two germline ends. The germline gives CDR1 MDHEN, CDR2 SYDVKM. The CDR3 loop reads CASKSGANVLTF. The CDR3 coding sequence is TGTGCCAGTAAATCCGGGGCCAACGTCCTGACTTTC.

The count of this clone is one. The gene calls are TRBV9 and TRBJ2-1; 15 nucleotides agree with TRBD2. The CDR3 extends over 19 amino acids. The J segment lost 6 bases and the V segment lost 0 bases, leaving 10 bases of the junction unmatched. The germline V gene has CDR1 SGDLS and CDR2 YYNGEE. DNA of the CDR3: TGTGCCAGCAGCGTAGCTGTCTTTGGGACTAGCGGGAGGTCCAATGAGCAGTTCTTC. Translation gives CASSVAVFGTSGRSNEQFF.

This rearrangement joins TRBV6-4 to TRBJ2-7; 13 positions match TRBD2. The CDR3 has 17 amino acids. Per the germline V gene, CDR1 is MRHNA and CDR2 is SNTAGT. V lost 0 bases and J lost 2; bases outside the gene matches: 4. The CDR3 is CASSDSRGTSGAYEQYF. The CDR3 DNA reads TGTGCCAGCAGTGACTCGAGGGGGACTAGCGGGGCCTACGAGCAGTACTTC.

The rearrangement joins TRBV19 to TRBJ1-5, with 8 bases matching TRBD1. CDR3 length: 15 residues. Germline CDR1 is LNHDA and CDR2 is SQIVND (reference sequence). J was trimmed by 5 bases and V by 7 bases; bases with no gene match: 10. CDR3 loop: CASKITGGPYQPQHF. Written as DNA, the CDR3 is TGTGCCAGTAAGATTACAGGGGGTCCGTATCAGCCCCAGCATTTT. Based on the CDR3 plus reference TRBV19 and TRBJ1-5, the full variable domain is DGGITQSPKYLFRKEGQNVTLSCEQNLNHDAMYWYRQDPGQGLRLIYYSQIVNDFQKGDIAEGYSVSREKKESFPLTVTSAQKNPTAFYLCASKITGGPYQPQHFGDGTRLSIL.

The chain recombines TRBV7-5 with TRBJ1-5; TRBD1 is the table's D call and was not checked against the DNA. TRBV7-5 has pseudogene status. The CDR3 is 16 amino acids. CDR3 coding DNA: TGTGTCAGAAGCATTCGCGGGACAGGGCTTCTCCAGCCCCAGCATTTT. Translated, it gives CVRSIRGTGLLQPQHF.

This chain joins TRBV19 and TRBJ1-5, with 8 bases that match TRBD1. CDR3 length: 17 residues. The trim removed 3 bases at V and 3 bases at J, leaving 10 bases unmatched. Germline CDR1 is LNHDA and CDR2 is SQIVND (reference sequence). CDR3 bases: TGTGCCAGTAGTATTAGTCGGGCCAGGGGGCCCAATCAGCCCCAGCATTTT. Amino acids: CASSISRARGPNQPQHF.

J is TRBJ1-5 and V is TRBV21-1; the D call TRBD1 from the table was never checked on the DNA. TRBV21-1 is noted as a pseudogene. The CDR3 length is 14 residues. This CDR3 reads CASSKDRKHQPQHF. CDR3 nucleotides: TGTGCCAGCAGCAAGGACAGAAAGCATCAGCCCCAGCATTTT.

V gene TRBV4-1 combines with J gene TRBJ1-4, with 8 bases lining up with TRBD1. CDR1 MGHRA and CDR2 YSYEKL come from the germline V gene. This CDR3 comprises 16 residues. V lost 1 base to trimming and J lost 8 bases; unmatched junction nucleotides: 9. This chain's CDR3 is CASSQAPPTGGEKLFF. Written as DNA, the CDR3 is TGCGCCAGCAGCCAAGCTCCTCCAACAGGGGGGGAAAAACTGTTTTTT.

The chain links TRBV7-9 to TRBJ2-1; TRBD2 aligns across 7 bases. Germline trimming cut 1 base from V and 7 bases from J; bases unmatched to any gene: 10. The CDR3 is 16 amino acids. CDR1 and CDR2 from the germline V gene are SEHNR and FQNEAQ (reference sequence). Written as DNA, the CDR3 is TGTGCCAGCAGCTTAGTTTCGGGAGGAACGACAAATGAGCAGTTCTTC. The encoded protein is CASSLVSGGTTNEQFF.

The chain recombines TRBV2 with TRBJ1-2; TRBD1 aligns across 7 bases. Trimming removed 4 bases from V and 0 bases from J; junction bases left unmatched: 2. The CDR3 has 14 amino acids. Germline CDR1 reads SNHLY; CDR2 reads FYNNEI. The CDR3 DNA is TGTGCCAGCAGTGGGGACAGAACTAACTATGGCTACACCTTC. Amino acid sequence: CASSGDRTNYGYTF.

About this clone itself: Other nucleotide sequences in the sample specify the same CDR3. The rearrangement links TRBV5-5 to TRBJ2-7; 11 bases line up with TRBD1. Trimming took 6 bases from V and 3 from J; bases not matched to a gene: 5. Germline CDR1 is SGHKS and CDR2 is YYEKEE (reference sequence). CDR3 length equals 14 residues. The CDR3 spells CASTRGTGGYEQYF. The CDR3 coding sequence is TGTGCCAGCACCCGTGGGACAGGGGGCTACGAGCAGTACTTC.

V is TRBV5-4 and J is TRBJ1-1; D not certain. Trimming cost V 3 bases and J 8 bases, with 11 bases left between them. The germline CDR1 and CDR2 sequences are SGHNT and YYREEE (reference sequence). This CDR3 has 12 amino acids. The DNA for the CDR3 is TGTGCCAGCAGCTCAGAAAGAGGAGAAGCTTTCTTT. Residues: CASSSERGEAFF.

The chain links TRBV6-1 to TRBJ2-2, with 11 positions matching TRBD2. V was pared by 0 bases and J by 6 bases, with 3 bases of the junction left unmatched. This CDR3 has 16 amino acids. From germline, CDR1 is MNHNS and CDR2 SASEGT. The CDR3 loop reads CASSEAPGLAAGELFF. The DNA for the CDR3 is TGTGCCAGCAGTGAAGCCCCGGGACTAGCGGCCGGGGAGCTGTTTTTT.

V and J are TRBV27 and TRBJ2-3; D possibly corresponds to TRBD2 (5 bases). Per the germline V gene, CDR1 is MNHEY and CDR2 is SMNVEV (reference sequence). The CDR3 sequence is 12 residues long. V was clipped by 0 bases and J by 9 bases, with 7 bases between them. CDR3 protein: CASSLSGGTQYF. CDR3 nucleotide sequence: TGTGCCAGCAGTTTATCGGGCGGGACGCAGTATTTT.

The V gene is TRBV6-1, the J gene TRBJ2-2, with D unresolved. Germline V CDR1 and CDR2: MNHNS, SASEGT. V lost 3 bases and J 7 bases, leaving 3 bases between the germline ends. This CDR3 is 11 amino acids long. The CDR3, as DNA: TGTGCCAGCAGTGACGGCGGGGAGCTGTTTTTT. Amino acids: CASSDGGELFF.

The chain links TRBV2 to TRBJ1-1; TRBD1 is a possible D gene (5 bases). The germline CDR1 and CDR2 sequences are SNHLY and FYNNEI. This CDR3 has 13 amino acids. The V end was cut by 8 bases, the J end by 4 bases, with 14 bases between. The CDR3 DNA reads TGTGCCAGCCTTCTAGGGGCCGGCACTGAAGCTTTCTTT. As protein: CASLLGAGTEAFF.

This chain connects TRBV2 to TRBJ2-3; 11 positions agree with TRBD2. The CDR3 consists of 14 residues. The V segment lost 8 bases and the J segment 8 bases; nucleotides outside the gene matches: 9. CDR1 and CDR2 from the germline V gene are SNHLY and FYNNEI. The chain's CDR3 is CASLGISGRATQYF. Written as DNA, the CDR3 is TGTGCCAGCCTCGGCATTAGCGGGAGGGCTACGCAGTATTTT.

This clone was detected once. The rearrangement joins TRBV9 to TRBJ2-7; 10 bases match TRBD2. V gave up 4 bases and J gave up 6 bases; unmatched junction bases: 13. Germline lookup yields CDR1 SGDLS and CDR2 YYNGEE. CDR3 length: 16 residues. CDR3 protein: CASSPGLATRVTEQYF. CDR3 in DNA: TGTGCCAGCAGCCCGGGACTAGCGACCAGGGTTACCGAGCAGTACTTC.

The gene calls are TRBV11-2 and TRBJ2-5, with D unclear. Trimming left V 6 bases short and J 5 bases short, with 7 bases between. The CDR3 contains 11 residues. Germline V CDR1 and CDR2: SGHAT, FQNNGV. The chain's CDR3 is CASSSWETQYF. CDR3 DNA: TGTGCCAGCAGTAGCTGGGAGACCCAGTACTTC.

The chain recombines TRBV5-4 with TRBJ2-3; 10 positions agree with TRBD1. V lost 0 bases, J lost 5 bases, and 6 bases stayed unmatched. This CDR3 comprises 16 residues. Per germline, CDR1 SGHNT and CDR2 YYREEE (reference sequence). As DNA, the CDR3 is TGTGCCAGCAGCTTGGATCCGGGACAGGGGATAGATACGCAGTATTTT. Residues: CASSLDPGQGIDTQYF.